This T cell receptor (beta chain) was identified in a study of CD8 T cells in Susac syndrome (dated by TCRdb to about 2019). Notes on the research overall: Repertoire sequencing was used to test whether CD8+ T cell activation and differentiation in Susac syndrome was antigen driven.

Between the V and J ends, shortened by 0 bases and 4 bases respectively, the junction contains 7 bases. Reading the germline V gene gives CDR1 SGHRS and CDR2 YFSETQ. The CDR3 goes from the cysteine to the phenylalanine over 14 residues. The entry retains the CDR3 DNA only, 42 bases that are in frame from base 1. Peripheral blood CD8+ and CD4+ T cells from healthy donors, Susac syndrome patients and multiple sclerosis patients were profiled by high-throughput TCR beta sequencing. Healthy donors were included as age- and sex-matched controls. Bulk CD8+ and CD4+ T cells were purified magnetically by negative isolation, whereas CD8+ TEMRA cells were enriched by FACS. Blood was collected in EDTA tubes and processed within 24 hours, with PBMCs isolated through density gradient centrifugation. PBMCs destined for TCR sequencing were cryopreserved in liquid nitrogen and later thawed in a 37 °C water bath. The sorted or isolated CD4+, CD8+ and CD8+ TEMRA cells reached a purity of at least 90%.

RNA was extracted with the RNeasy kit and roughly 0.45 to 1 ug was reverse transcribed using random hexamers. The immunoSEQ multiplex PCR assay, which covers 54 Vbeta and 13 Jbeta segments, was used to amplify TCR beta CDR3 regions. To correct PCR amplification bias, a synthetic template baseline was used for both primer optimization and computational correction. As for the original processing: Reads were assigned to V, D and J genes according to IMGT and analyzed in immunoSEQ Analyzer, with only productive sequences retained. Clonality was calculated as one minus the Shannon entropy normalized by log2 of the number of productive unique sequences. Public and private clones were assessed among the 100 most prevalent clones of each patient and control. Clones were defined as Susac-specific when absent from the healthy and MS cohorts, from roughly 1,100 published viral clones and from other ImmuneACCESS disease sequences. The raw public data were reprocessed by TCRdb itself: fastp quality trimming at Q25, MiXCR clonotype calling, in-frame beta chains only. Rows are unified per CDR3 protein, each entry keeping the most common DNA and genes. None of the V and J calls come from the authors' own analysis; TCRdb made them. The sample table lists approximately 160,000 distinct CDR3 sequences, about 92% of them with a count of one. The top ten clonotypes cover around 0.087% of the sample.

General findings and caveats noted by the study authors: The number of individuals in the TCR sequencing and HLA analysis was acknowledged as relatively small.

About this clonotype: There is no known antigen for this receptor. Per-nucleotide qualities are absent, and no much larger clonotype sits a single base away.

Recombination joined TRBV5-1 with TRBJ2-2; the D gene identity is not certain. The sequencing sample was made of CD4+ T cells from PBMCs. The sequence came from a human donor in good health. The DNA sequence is TGCGCCAGCAGCTTGGGGGTGAGCACCGGGGAGCTGTTTTTT. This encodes CASSLGVSTGELFF.